Reported below is one T cell receptor beta chain. Its antigen is currently unknown. This entry belongs to a study of graft-versus-host responses after intestinal transplantation. In the study overall: Each of the recipients got a multivisceral, liver-intestinal, or isolated intestinal transplant. For 3 to 4 years after anti-thymocyte globulin induction, all recipients took tacrolimus and steroids.

Notes on the study in general: The authors found GvH clones in recipient marrow, some appearing first in ileum or blood.

Generated by immunoSEQ multiplex PCR, the TCRdb table keeps only in-frame clones and is missing some. The sample records some 62,000 clones, roughly nine tenths being singletons. Germline V lookup: CDR1 MGHRA, CDR2 YSYEKL. This CDR3 is 16 amino acids long. Between the trimmed V and J ends, which lost 0 bases and 7 bases, there was a span of 16 bases. This chain connects TRBV4-1 to TRBJ1-5, with TRBD1 as a possible D gene (5 bases). This sequence originates from a human donor who was the organ donor for an intestinal transplant. Sequencing was performed on unstimulated CD8+ T cells sorted from spleen or lymph node cells, taken before transplant. The CDR3 DNA reads TGCGCCAGCAGCCAAGACGGGCAGGGCGGTGGGCAGCCCCAGCATTTT. This translates into CASSQDGQGGGQPQHF.